This T cell receptor beta chain was obtained from a study of graft-versus-host responses after intestinal transplantation. Across the study: Anti-thymocyte globulin induction was given to all recipients, followed by tacrolimus and steroids for around three years.

Profiling relied on immunoSEQ multiplex PCR, and the TCRdb table lists in-frame clones only, not all of them. There are around 18,000 clones in the sample; around 80% occur only once, and under 2% lies in the top ten. This clone is a singleton in its sample. The target antigen is unknown. General observations from the study: An association linked early post-transplant HvG declines with peak circulating GvH clone levels. Among recipient marrow samples, GvH clones were found; some appeared first in ileum or blood.

The origin of this receptor is a human patient who received an intestinal transplant, so some T cells may come from the graft donor. The sample in question was PBMCs, obtained 14 days after transplant.

This chain's CDR3 is CASSPRQGERSEAFF. The CDR3 DNA is TGTGCCAGCAGCCCCCGACAGGGAGAGAGGTCTGAAGCTTTCTTT. J is TRBJ1-1 and V is TRBV7-9, with 7 bases that match TRBD1. Germline values: CDR1 SEHNR, CDR2 FQNEAQ (reference sequence). The CDR3 contains 15 residues. V trimming: 5 bases; J trimming: 6 bases; junction bases outside the gene matches: 12.